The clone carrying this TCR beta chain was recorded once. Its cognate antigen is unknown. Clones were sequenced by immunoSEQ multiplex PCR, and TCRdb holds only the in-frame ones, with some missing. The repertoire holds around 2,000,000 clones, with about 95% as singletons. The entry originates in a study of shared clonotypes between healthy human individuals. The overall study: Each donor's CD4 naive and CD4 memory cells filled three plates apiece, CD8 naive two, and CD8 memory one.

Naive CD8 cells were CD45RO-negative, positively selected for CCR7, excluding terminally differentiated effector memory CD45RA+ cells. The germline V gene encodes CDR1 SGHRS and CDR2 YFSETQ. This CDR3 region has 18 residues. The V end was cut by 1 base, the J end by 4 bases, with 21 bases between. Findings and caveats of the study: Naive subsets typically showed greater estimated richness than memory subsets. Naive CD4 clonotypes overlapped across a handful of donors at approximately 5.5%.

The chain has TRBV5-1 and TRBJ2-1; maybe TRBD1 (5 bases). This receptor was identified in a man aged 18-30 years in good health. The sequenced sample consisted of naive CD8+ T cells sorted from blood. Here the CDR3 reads CASSLSLAVGDRYNEQFF. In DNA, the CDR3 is TGCGCCAGCAGCTTGTCGTTAGCTGTAGGGGATCGGTACAATGAGCAGTTCTTC.